This T cell receptor beta chain was recorded in a study of T cells in Graves' hyperthyroidism and ophthalmopathy. Germline CDR1 is ENHRY and CDR2 is SYGVKD. CDR3 size: 14 residues. This clonotype was counted only a few times. Researchers amplified the TCR beta CDR3 regions from RNA transcripts. First-round RT-PCR of the TCR CDR3 relied on the HTBI primer set. TCRdb re-derived calls from the multiplex PCR reads in MiXCR, one entry per CDR3 protein. The profile shows about 540,000 distinct CDR3 sequences, 40% to 55% of them singletons. This chain joins TRBV10-3 and TRBJ2-7; 13 bases are shared with TRBD2. Judging by the DNA end, TRBJ2-1 fits better; the J call may be wrong. The sample consisted of peripheral blood or thyroid tissue (not recorded which). The clonotype originates from a woman aged 18-29 years with Graves' hyperthyroidism. The CDR3 protein is CAILPGTSGMEQFF. CDR3 DNA sequence: TGTGCCATCCTGCCCGGGACTAGCGGGATGGAGCAGTTCTTC.